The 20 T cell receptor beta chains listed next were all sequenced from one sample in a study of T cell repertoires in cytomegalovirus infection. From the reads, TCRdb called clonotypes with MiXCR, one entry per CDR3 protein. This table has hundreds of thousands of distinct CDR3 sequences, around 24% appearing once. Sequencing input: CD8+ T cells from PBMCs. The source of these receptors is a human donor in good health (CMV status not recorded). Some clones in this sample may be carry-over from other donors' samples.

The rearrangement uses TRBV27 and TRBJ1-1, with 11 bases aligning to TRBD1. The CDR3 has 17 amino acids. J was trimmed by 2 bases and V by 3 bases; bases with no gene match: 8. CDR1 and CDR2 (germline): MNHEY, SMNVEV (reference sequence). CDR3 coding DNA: TGTGCCAGCAGTTTGATTTGGACAGGGGGCATCAACACTGAAGCTTTCTTT. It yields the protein CASSLIWTGGINTEAFF.

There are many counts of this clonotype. CDR3 DNA: TGTGCCAGCAGCTGGGACGAAAGTTACACTGAAGCTTTCTTT. Translating gives CASSWDESYTEAFF. The rearrangement uses TRBV28 and TRBJ1-1, with TRBD1 as a possible D gene (5 bases). CDR1 and CDR2 from the germline V gene are MDHEN and SYDVKM. Trimming removed 6 bases from V and 3 bases from J, with 14 bases in between. This CDR3 has 14 residues.

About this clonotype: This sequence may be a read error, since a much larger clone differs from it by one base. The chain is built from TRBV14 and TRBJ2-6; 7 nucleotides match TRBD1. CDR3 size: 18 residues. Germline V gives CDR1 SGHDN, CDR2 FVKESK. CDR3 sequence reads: CAGSARDRIFSGANVLTF. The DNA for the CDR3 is TGTGCCGGCAGCGCCCGGGACAGAATCTTCTCTGGGGCCAACGTCCTGACTTTC. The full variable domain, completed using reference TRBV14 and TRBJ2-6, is EAGVTQFPSHSVIEKGQTVTLRCDPISGHDNLYWYRRVMGKEIKFLLHFVKESKQDESGMPNNRFLAERTGGTYSTLKVQPAELEDSGVYFCAGSARDRIFSGANVLTFGAGSRLTVL.

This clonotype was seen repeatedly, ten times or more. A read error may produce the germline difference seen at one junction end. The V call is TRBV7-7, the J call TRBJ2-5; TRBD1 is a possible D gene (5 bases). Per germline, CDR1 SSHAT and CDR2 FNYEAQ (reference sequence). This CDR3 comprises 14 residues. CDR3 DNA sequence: TGTGCTAGCAGCTTAGAACCAGGGTTGGAGACCCAGTACTTC. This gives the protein CASSLEPGLETQYF.

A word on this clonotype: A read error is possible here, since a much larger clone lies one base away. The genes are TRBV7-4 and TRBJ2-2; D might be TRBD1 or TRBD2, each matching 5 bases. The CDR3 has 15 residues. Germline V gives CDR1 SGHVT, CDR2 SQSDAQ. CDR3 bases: TGTGCCAGCAGCTTAGCGGGGGATGCCACCAGGGAGCTGTTTTTT. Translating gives CASSLAGDATRELFF.

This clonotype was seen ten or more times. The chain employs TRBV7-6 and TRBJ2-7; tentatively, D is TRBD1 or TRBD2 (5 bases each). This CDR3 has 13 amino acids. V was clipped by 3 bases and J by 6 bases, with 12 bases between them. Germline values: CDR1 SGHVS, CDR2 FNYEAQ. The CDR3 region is CASSLGTSGEQYV. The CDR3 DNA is TGTGCCAGCAGCTTGGGGACGTCGGGCGAGCAGTACGTC.

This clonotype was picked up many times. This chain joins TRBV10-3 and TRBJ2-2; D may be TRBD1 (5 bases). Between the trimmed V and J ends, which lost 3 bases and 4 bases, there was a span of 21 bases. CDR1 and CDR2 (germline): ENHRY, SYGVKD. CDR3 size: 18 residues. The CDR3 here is CAISDSEWGLLGTGELFF. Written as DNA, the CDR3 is TGTGCCATCAGTGATTCGGAGTGGGGCCTCCTCGGCACCGGGGAGCTGTTTTTT.

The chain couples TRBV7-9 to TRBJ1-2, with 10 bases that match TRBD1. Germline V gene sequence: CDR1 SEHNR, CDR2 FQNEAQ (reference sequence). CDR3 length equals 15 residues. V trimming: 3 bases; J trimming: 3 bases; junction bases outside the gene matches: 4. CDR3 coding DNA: TGTGCCAGCAGCTTGACAGGGGGCACGGACTATGGCTACACCTTC. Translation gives CASSLTGGTDYGYTF.

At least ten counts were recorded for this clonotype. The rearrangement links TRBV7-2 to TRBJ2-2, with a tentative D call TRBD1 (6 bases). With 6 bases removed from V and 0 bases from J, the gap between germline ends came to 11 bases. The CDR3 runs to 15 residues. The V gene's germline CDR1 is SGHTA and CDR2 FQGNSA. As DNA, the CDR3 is TGTGCCAGCAGGCCGGGACACCCGAACACCGGGGAGCTGTTTTTT. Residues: CASRPGHPNTGELFF.

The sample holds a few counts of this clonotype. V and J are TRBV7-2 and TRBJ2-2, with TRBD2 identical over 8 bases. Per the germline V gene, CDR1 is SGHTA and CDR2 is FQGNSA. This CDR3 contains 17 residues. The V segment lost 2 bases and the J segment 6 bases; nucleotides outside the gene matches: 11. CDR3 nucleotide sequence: TGTGCCAGCAGCTTATCGGGGGGGATAAGTGTAGCCGGGGAGCTGTTTTTT. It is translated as CASSLSGGISVAGELFF.

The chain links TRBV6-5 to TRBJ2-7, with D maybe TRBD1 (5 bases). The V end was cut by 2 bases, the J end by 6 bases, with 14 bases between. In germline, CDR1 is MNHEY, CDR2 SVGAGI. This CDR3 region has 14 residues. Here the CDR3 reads CASSYRSFGAEQYF. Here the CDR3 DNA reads TGTGCCAGCAGTTACCGGTCCTTTGGGGCCGAGCAGTACTTC.

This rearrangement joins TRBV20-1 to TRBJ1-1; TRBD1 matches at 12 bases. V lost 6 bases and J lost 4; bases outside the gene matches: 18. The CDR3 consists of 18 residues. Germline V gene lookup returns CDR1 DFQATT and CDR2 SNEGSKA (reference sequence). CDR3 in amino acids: CSAELTLGTGGWGTEAFF. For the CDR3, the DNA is TGCAGTGCCGAATTGACCCTCGGGACAGGGGGCTGGGGCACTGAAGCTTTCTTT.

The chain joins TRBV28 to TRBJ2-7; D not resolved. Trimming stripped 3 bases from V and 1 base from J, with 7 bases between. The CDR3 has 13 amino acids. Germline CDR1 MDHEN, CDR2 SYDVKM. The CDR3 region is CASSFKGSYEQYF. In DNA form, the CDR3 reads TGTGCCAGCAGTTTTAAGGGTTCCTACGAGCAGTACTTC.

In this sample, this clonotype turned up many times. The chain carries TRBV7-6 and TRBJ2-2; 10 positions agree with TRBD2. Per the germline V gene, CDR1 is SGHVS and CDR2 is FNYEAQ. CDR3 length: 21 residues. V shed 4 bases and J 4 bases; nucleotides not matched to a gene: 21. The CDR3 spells CASSSLRPGLAGASGTGELFF. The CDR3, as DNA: TGTGCCAGCAGCTCCCTCCGTCCGGGGCTAGCGGGGGCTTCAGGCACCGGGGAGCTGTTTTTT.

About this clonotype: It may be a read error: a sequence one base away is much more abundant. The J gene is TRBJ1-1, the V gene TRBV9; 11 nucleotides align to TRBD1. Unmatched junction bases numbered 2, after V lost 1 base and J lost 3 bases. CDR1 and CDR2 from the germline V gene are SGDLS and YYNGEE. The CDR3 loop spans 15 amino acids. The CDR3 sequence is CASSVWDRGDTEAFF. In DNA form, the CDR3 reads TGTGCCAGCAGCGTATGGGACAGGGGGGACACTGAAGCTTTCTTT.

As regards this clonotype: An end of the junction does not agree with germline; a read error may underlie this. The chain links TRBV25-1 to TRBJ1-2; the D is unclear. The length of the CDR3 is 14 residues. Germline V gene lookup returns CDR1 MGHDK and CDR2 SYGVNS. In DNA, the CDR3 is TGTGTCAGCAGTGAATGGAACGATAACTATGGCTACACCTTC. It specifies CVSSEWNDNYGYTF.

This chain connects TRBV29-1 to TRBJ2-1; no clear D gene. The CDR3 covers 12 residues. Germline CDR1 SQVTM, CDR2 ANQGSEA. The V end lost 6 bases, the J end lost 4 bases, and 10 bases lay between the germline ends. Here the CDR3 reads CSVFDGYNEQFF. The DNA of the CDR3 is TGCAGCGTATTTGACGGATACAATGAGCAGTTCTTC.

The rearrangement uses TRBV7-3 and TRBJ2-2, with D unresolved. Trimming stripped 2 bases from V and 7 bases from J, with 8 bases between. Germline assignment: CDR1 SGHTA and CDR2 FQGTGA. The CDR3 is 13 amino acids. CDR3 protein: CASSLRDGGELFF. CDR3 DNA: TGTGCCAGCAGCTTACGAGATGGCGGGGAGCTGTTTTTT.

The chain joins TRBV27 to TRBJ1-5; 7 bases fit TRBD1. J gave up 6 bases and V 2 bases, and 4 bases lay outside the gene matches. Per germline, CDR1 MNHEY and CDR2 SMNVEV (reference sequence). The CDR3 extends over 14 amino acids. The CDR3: CASSLVGGVQPQHF. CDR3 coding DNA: TGTGCCAGCAGTTTAGTAGGGGGCGTTCAGCCCCAGCATTTT.

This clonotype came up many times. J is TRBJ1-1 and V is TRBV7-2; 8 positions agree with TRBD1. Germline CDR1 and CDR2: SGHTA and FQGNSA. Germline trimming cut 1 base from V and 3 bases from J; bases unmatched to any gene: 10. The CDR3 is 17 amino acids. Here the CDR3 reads CASSLVGRGLGDTEAFF. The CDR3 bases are TGTGCCAGCAGCTTAGTGGGCAGGGGGCTGGGGGACACTGAAGCTTTCTTT.